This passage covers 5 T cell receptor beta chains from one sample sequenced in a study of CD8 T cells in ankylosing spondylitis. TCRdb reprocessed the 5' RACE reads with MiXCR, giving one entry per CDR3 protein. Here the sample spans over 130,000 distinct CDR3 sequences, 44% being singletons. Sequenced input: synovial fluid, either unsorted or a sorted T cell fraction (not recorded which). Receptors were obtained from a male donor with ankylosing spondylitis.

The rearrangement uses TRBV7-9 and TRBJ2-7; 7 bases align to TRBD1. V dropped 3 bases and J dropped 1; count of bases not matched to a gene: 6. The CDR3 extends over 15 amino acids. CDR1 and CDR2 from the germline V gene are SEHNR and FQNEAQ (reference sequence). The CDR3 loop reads CASSLETGYSYEQYF. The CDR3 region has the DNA TGTGCCAGCAGCTTGGAGACAGGGTATTCCTACGAGCAGTACTTC.

In nucleotides, the CDR3 is TGTGCCAGCAGCGTAGGGTTCAGGCAGCCCGACGAATATGGCTACACCTTC. Translating it yields CASSVGFRQPDEYGYTF. V gene TRBV9 combines with J gene TRBJ1-2; D gene ambiguous. The length of the CDR3 is 17 residues. Between the trimmed V and J ends, which lost 0 bases and 5 bases, there was a span of 20 bases. CDR1 and CDR2 (germline): SGDLS, YYNGEE.

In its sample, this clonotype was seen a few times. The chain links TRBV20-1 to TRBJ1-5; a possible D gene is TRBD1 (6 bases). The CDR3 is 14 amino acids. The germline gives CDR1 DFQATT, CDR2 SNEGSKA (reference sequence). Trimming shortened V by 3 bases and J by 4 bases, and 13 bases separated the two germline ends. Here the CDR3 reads CSARPRGENQPQHF. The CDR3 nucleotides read TGCAGTGCTAGGCCGAGGGGGGAAAATCAGCCCCAGCATTTT.

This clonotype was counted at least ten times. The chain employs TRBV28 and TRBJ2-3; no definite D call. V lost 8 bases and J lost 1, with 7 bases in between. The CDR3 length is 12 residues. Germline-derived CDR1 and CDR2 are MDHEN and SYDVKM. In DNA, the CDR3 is TGTGCCAGCGGGTGGGGCACAGATACGCAGTATTTT. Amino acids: CASGWGTDTQYF.

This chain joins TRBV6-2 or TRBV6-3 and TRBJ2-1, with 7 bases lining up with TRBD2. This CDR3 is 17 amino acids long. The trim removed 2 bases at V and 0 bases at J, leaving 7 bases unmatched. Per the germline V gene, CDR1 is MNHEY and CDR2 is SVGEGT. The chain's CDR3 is CASSYTLRGSSYNEQFF. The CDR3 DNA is TGTGCCAGCAGTTACACGCTGCGCGGGAGCTCCTACAATGAGCAGTTCTTC.